The rows below give T cell receptor beta chains drawn from one sample of a study of Graves' ophthalmopathy and Graves' hyperthyroidism. TCRdb used MiXCR to reprocess the multiplex PCR reads, holding one entry per CDR3 protein. The table shows a few hundred thousand distinct CDR3 sequences, with less than 45% occurring only once. Sequencing was done on a sample of peripheral blood or thyroid tissue (not recorded which). These receptors originate from an adult man with Graves' hyperthyroidism. CDR3s leave out the opening cysteine and the closing phenylalanine or tryptophan. The order of the fields is J gene, V gene, CDR3 protein.

j_gene: TRBJ2-5; v_gene: TRBV20-1; CDR3aa: SARGDRGIGAQY
j_gene: NA; v_gene: TRBV29-1; CDR3aa: SVLPTGGEQF
j_gene: TRBJ1-1; v_gene: TRBV6-5; CDR3aa: ASRNMVTEAF
j_gene: TRBJ1-5; v_gene: TRBV7-9; CDR3aa: ASSRGQGAYQPQH
j_gene: TRBJ1-5; v_gene: TRBV27; CDR3aa: ASSMDRLNQPQH
j_gene: TRBJ1-5; v_gene: TRBV7-8; CDR3aa: ASSGTEYQPQH
j_gene: TRBJ1-5; v_gene: TRBV28; CDR3aa: ASSLQGRYSNQPQH
j_gene: TRBJ2-7; v_gene: TRBV7-6; CDR3aa: ASSLARGGAEEQY
j_gene: TRBJ2-3; v_gene: TRBV29-1; CDR3aa: SVPSGRLPDTQY
j_gene: TRBJ2-7; v_gene: TRBV12-3/TRBV12-4; CDR3aa: ASTLRRGVLSYEQY
j_gene: TRBJ2-7; v_gene: TRBV20-1; CDR3aa: SARGRETYEQY
j_gene: TRBJ1-1; v_gene: TRBV12-3/TRBV12-4; CDR3aa: ASSQKTGLGNTEAF
j_gene: TRBJ2-7; v_gene: TRBV20-1; CDR3aa: SARGDRGHEQY
j_gene: TRBJ2-7; v_gene: TRBV5-1; CDR3aa: ASSLSAGAYEQY
j_gene: TRBJ1-2; v_gene: TRBV28; CDR3aa: ASSAQGVGYT
j_gene: TRBJ2-2; v_gene: TRBV5-1; CDR3aa: ASSLMEASGNGELF
j_gene: TRBJ1-1; v_gene: TRBV2; CDR3aa: ASRKTGEVTEAF
j_gene: NA; v_gene: TRBV7-3; CDR3aa: ASSPGQGVGTDTQY
j_gene: TRBJ2-7; v_gene: TRBV24-1; CDR3aa: ATSDVRGIGYEQY
j_gene: TRBJ2-7; v_gene: TRBV2; CDR3aa: ASSEPGQPGHYEQY
j_gene: TRBJ1-2; v_gene: TRBV29-1; CDR3aa: SVEDWGNYGYT
j_gene: TRBJ1-1; v_gene: TRBV9; CDR3aa: ASSPRTGVDSEAF
j_gene: TRBJ2-1; v_gene: TRBV2; CDR3aa: ASKGASVEQF
j_gene: TRBJ2-6; v_gene: TRBV3-1; CDR3aa: ASSPSTVGVANVLT
j_gene: TRBJ1-2; v_gene: TRBV6-5; CDR3aa: ASSNAGTDYGYT
j_gene: TRBJ2-7; v_gene: TRBV5-1; CDR3aa: ASSLPVWGGPAYEQY
j_gene: TRBJ2-5; v_gene: TRBV29-1; CDR3aa: SLRQGETQY
j_gene: TRBJ1-1; v_gene: TRBV10-3; CDR3aa: AIRGGQTEAF
j_gene: TRBJ2-7; v_gene: TRBV14; CDR3aa: ASSQSRVEQY
j_gene: TRBJ1-5; v_gene: TRBV19; CDR3aa: AGSIRRQGTGGSGSNQPQH
j_gene: TRBJ1-2; v_gene: TRBV30; CDR3aa: AWSARPSGYT
j_gene: TRBJ2-7; v_gene: TRBV30; CDR3aa: AWSGQSGYEQY
j_gene: TRBJ1-5; v_gene: TRBV4-2; CDR3aa: ASSPWGQEHNQPQH
j_gene: TRBJ1-6; v_gene: TRBV19; CDR3aa: ASTVGSGSPLH
j_gene: TRBJ1-2; v_gene: TRBV7-9; CDR3aa: ASSYNRGELGNT
j_gene: TRBJ2-3; v_gene: TRBV20-1; CDR3aa: SAPSPRESTDTQY
j_gene: TRBJ2-3; v_gene: TRBV10-3; CDR3aa: AISDRVAVFTDTQY
j_gene: TRBJ1-1; v_gene: TRBV20-1; CDR3aa: SARDGGVINTEAF
j_gene: TRBJ1-2; v_gene: TRBV12-5; CDR3aa: ASGFEGDDGYT
j_gene: TRBJ1-4; v_gene: TRBV7-2; CDR3aa: ASSLGPKEKLF
j_gene: TRBJ1-5; v_gene: TRBV4-1; CDR3aa: ASSPGQGSGRPQH
j_gene: TRBJ2-7; v_gene: TRBV5-1; CDR3aa: AARRDISTYEQY
j_gene: TRBJ1-1; v_gene: TRBV5-1; CDR3aa: ASSPLTGMNTEAF
j_gene: TRBJ1-1; v_gene: TRBV7-2; CDR3aa: ASSLSRGGTEAF
j_gene: NA; v_gene: TRBV20-1; CDR3aa: SSRTLRRTYNEQF
j_gene: TRBJ2-7; v_gene: TRBV27; CDR3aa: ASSFGIRGRTYEQY
j_gene: TRBJ2-1; v_gene: TRBV7-2; CDR3aa: ASTIGVFNEQF
j_gene: TRBJ2-3; v_gene: TRBV24-1; CDR3aa: ASSSPLADLSTDTQY
j_gene: TRBJ2-2; v_gene: TRBV29-1; CDR3aa: STGQGVNAGELF
j_gene: TRBJ1-3; v_gene: TRBV20-1; CDR3aa: SARDGHSGNTIY
j_gene: TRBJ2-2; v_gene: TRBV6-1; CDR3aa: ASLQGASTGELF
j_gene: TRBJ2-3; v_gene: TRBV20-1; CDR3aa: SATGSAGLATYNTDTQY
j_gene: TRBJ1-2; v_gene: TRBV20-1; CDR3aa: SAWSPSRFNYGYT
j_gene: NA; v_gene: TRBV2; CDR3aa: ASSRTSGTTLDEQF
j_gene: TRBJ1-5; v_gene: TRBV19; CDR3aa: ASSILGSNRQPQH
j_gene: TRBJ2-5; v_gene: TRBV5-1; CDR3aa: ASSLAGRNNQPQY
j_gene: TRBJ2-5; v_gene: TRBV20-1; CDR3aa: SATPLGTSGSNS